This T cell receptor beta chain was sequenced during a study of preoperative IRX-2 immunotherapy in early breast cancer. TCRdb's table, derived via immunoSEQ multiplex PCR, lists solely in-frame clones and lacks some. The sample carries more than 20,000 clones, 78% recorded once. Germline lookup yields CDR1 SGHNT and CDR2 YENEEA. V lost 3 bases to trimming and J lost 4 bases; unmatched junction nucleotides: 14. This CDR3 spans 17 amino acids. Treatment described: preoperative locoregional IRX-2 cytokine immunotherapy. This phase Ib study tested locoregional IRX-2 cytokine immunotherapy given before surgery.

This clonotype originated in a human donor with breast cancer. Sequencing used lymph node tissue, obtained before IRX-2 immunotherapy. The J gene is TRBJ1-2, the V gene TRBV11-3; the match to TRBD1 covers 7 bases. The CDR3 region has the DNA TGTGCCAGCAGCTTCGGATTTGGGACAGAGAGCGCCTATGGCTACACCTTC. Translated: CASSFGFGTESAYGYTF.